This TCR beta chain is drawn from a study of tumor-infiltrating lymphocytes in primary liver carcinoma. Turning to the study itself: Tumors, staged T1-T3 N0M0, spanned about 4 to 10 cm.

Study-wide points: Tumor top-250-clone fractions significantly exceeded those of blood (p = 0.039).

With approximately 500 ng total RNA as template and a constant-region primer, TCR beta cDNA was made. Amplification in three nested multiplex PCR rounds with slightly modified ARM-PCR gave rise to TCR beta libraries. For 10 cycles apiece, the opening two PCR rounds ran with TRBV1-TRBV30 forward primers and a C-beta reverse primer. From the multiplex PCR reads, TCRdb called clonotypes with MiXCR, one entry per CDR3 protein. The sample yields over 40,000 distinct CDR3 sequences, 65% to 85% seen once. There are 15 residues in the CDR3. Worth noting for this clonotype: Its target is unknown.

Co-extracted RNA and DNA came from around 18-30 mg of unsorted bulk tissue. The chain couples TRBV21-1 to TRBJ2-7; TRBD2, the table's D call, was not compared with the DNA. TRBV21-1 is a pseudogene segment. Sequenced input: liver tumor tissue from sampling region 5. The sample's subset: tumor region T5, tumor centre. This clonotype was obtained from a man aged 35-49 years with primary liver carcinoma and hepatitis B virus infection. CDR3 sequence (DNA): TGTGCCAACAGCAAAACTAGCGATTACTCATACGAGCAGTACTTC. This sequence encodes CANSKTSDYSYEQYF.